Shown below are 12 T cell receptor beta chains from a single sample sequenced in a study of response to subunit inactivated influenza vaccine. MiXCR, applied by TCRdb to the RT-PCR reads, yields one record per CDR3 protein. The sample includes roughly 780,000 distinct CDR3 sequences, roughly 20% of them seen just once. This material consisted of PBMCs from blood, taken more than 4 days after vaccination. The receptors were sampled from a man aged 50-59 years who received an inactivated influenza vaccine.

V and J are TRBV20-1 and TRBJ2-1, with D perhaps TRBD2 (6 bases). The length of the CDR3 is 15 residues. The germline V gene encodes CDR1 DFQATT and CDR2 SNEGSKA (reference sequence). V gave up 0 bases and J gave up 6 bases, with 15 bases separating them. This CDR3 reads CSARDRGTALNEQFF. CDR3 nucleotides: TGCAGTGCTAGAGATCGAGGGACTGCACTCAATGAGCAGTTCTTC.

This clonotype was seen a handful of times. CDR3: CASSYGTGATGELFF. The CDR3 bases are TGTGCCAGCAGTTATGGGACAGGGGCTACCGGGGAGCTGTTTTTT. The chain combines TRBV6-5 with TRBJ2-2, with 10 positions matching TRBD1. Trimming took 3 bases from V and 5 from J; bases not matched to a gene: 3. Germline CDR1 reads MNHEY; CDR2 reads SVGAGI. This CDR3 has 15 amino acids.

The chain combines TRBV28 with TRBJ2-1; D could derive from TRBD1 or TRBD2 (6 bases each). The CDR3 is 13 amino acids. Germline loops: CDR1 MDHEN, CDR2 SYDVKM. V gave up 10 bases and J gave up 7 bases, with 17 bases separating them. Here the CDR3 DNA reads TGTGCCACCTTGGCGCAAGGGGGGAATGAGCAGTTCTTC. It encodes CATLAQGGNEQFF.

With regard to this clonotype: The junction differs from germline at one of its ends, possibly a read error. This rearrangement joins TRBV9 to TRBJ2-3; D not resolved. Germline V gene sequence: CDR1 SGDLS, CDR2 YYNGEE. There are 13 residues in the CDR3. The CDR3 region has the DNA TGTGCCAGCAATAGGGTTTCAGCAGATACGCATTATTTT. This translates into CASNRVSADTHYF.

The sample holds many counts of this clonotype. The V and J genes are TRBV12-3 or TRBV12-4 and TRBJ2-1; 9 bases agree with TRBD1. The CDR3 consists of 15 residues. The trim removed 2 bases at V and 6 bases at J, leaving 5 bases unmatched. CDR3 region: CASSLTGGLGNEQFF. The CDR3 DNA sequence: TGTGCCAGCAGTTTAACAGGGGGCCTAGGCAATGAGCAGTTCTTC.

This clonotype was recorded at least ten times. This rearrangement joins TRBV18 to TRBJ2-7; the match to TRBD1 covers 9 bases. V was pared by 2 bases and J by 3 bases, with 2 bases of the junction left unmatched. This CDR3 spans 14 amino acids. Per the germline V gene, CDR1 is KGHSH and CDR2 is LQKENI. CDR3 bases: TGTGCCAGCTCACCAGGGACAGGGTTCTACGAGCAGTACTTC. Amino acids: CASSPGTGFYEQYF.

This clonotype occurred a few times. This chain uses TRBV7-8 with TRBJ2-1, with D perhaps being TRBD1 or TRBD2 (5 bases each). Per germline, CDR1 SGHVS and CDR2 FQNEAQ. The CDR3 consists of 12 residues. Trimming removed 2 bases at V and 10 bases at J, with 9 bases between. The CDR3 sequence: CASSLRWDEQFF. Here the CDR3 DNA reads TGTGCCAGCAGCTTACGTTGGGACGAGCAGTTCTTC.

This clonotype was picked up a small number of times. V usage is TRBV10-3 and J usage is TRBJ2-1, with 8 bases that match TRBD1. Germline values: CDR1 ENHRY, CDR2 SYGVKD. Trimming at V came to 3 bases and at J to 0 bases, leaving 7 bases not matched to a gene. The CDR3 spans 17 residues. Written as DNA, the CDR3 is TGTGCCATCAGTGAAGGTTCAGGGGGCAGCTCCTACAATGAGCAGTTCTTC. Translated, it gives CAISEGSGGSSYNEQFF.

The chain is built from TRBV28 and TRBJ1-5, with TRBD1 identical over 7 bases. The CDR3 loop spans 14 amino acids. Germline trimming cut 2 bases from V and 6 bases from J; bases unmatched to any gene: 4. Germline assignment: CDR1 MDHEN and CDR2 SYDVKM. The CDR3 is CASSLTTGSQPQHF. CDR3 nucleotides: TGTGCCAGCAGTTTAACGACAGGGAGTCAGCCCCAGCATTTT.

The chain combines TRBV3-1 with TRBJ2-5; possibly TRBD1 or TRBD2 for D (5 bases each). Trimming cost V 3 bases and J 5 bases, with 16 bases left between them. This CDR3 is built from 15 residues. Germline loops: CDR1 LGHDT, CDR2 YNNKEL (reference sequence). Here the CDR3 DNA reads TGTGCCAGCAGCCAGGACCCAACGGGACGGGAGACCCAGTACTTC. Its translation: CASSQDPTGRETQYF.

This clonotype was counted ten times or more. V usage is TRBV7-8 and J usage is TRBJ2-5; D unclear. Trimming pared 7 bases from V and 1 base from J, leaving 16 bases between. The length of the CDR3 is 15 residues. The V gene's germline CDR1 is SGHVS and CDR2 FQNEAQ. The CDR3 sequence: CASTNTQRRQETQYF. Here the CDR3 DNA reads TGTGCCAGCACCAACACACAGAGACGCCAAGAGACCCAGTACTTC.

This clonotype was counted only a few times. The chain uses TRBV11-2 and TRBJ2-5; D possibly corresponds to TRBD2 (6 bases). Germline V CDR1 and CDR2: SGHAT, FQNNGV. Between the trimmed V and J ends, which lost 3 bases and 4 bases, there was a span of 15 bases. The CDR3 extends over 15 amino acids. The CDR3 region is CASSLSGVSRETQYF. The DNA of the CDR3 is TGTGCCAGCAGCTTGTCGGGGGTCAGTCGAGAGACCCAGTACTTC.